One and the same sample provided the 28 T cell receptor beta chains below, sequenced in a study of identical twins. TCRdb recomputed calls from the 5' RACE reads with MiXCR, one row per CDR3 protein. The sample contains 350,000 or so distinct CDR3 sequences, over 9% of which appear only once. The same sample was also used in a study of yellow fever vaccine responses in identical twins.

Sequenced material: CD8+ T cells sorted from blood. The receptor source for this set is a woman aged 18 to 35 in good health.

This clonotype has ten or more counts. The rearrangement joins TRBV10-3 to TRBJ2-1, with D possibly matching TRBD1 (6 bases). The V and J ends lost 2 bases and 13 bases respectively, with 18 bases between them. The CDR3 has 14 amino acids. In germline, CDR1 is ENHRY, CDR2 SYGVKD. The CDR3 here is CAISEPDRNPGQFF. The CDR3 coding sequence is TGTGCCATCAGTGAGCCTGACAGGAATCCGGGCCAGTTCTTC.

The chain couples TRBV15 to TRBJ2-7; D not resolved. The length of the CDR3 is 15 residues. Per germline, CDR1 LNHNV and CDR2 YYDKDF (reference sequence). Trimming cost V 0 bases and J 3 bases, with 12 bases left between them. CDR3: CATSRDLFGSYEQYV. For the CDR3, the DNA is TGTGCCACCAGCAGAGATCTCTTCGGCAGCTACGAGCAGTACGTC.

This clonotype showed up many times. The chain employs TRBV7-9 and TRBJ1-1, with 9 bases identical to TRBD1. CDR1 and CDR2 (germline): SEHNR, FQNEAQ (reference sequence). The CDR3 has 15 residues. V gave up 3 bases and J gave up 3 bases; unmatched junction bases: 5. The CDR3 sequence is CASSFWTGEDTEAFF. The CDR3 DNA reads as TGTGCCAGCAGCTTTTGGACAGGGGAGGACACTGAAGCTTTCTTT.

The chain recombines TRBV5-6 with TRBJ2-7; 8 bases line up with TRBD1. Germline lookup yields CDR1 SGHDT and CDR2 YYEEEE. Germline trimming cut 1 base from V and 1 base from J; bases unmatched to any gene: 4. The CDR3 runs 15 residues. The CDR3 sequence: CASSLLGQESYEQYF. CDR3 DNA sequence: TGTGCCAGCAGCTTGTTGGGACAGGAGTCCTACGAGCAGTACTTC.

This clonotype was counted between two and nine times. The J gene is TRBJ2-3, the V gene TRBV20-1, with 9 bases lining up with TRBD1. CDR3 length equals 16 residues. J gave up 2 bases and V 6 bases, and 12 bases lay outside the gene matches. The germline V gene encodes CDR1 DFQATT and CDR2 SNEGSKA (reference sequence). CDR3 sequence: CSARDRAPLYTDTQYF. The CDR3 DNA sequence: TGCAGTGCCCGGGACAGGGCCCCTCTCTACACAGATACGCAGTATTTT.

This clonotype was counted ten times or more. The rearrangement links TRBV12-3 or TRBV12-4 to TRBJ2-7; 7 positions match TRBD1. This CDR3 has 15 residues. V lost 6 bases, J lost 3 bases, and 11 bases stayed unmatched. The CDR3, as DNA: TGTGCCAGCAGCCCTAGACAGGGAAATCTCTACGAGCAGTACTTC. Its protein is CASSPRQGNLYEQYF.

In its sample, this clonotype was seen a few times. The V and J genes are TRBV5-1 and TRBJ2-5, with 7 nucleotides matching TRBD2. V shed 3 bases and J 5 bases; nucleotides not matched to a gene: 10. Germline CDR1 reads SGHRS; CDR2 reads YFSETQ. This CDR3 is 15 amino acids long. This CDR3 reads CASSSTIWGGETQYF. The CDR3 DNA is TGCGCCAGCAGCTCGACGATCTGGGGGGGGGAGACCCAGTACTTC. The full variable domain, rest sourced from reference TRBV5-1 and TRBJ2-5, is KAGVTQTPRYLIKTRGQQVTLSCSPISGHRSVSWYQQTPGQGLQFLFEYFSETQRNKGNFPGRFSGRQFSNSRSEMNVSTLELGDSALYLCASSSTIWGGETQYFGPGTRLLVL.

The chain recombines TRBV6-1 with TRBJ1-5, with 8 bases that match TRBD1. From germline, CDR1 is MNHNS and CDR2 SASEGT. The V and J ends lost 3 bases and 3 bases, in that order; junction bases with no gene match: 1. This CDR3 is built from 14 residues. CDR3 loop: CASSDRGLNQPQHF. The CDR3, as DNA: TGTGCCAGCAGTGACAGGGGGCTCAATCAGCCCCAGCATTTT.

This clonotype has a handful of counts. V gene TRBV28 combines with J gene TRBJ2-7, with D hard to call. This CDR3 spans 12 amino acids. V lost 5 bases, J lost 6 bases, and 11 bases lay in between. Looked up from germline, CDR1 is MDHEN and CDR2 is SYDVKM. CDR3 coding DNA: TGTGCCAGCAGTCCCGGATACGCCGAGCAGTACTTC. Its protein product is CASSPGYAEQYF.

As to this clonotype: This may be a read error, as it is one base from a much larger clone. The chain joins TRBV5-6 to TRBJ1-2; D gene ambiguous. The CDR3 totals 15 residues. Germline V gene data show CDR1 as SGHDT and CDR2 as YYEEEE. The CDR3 loop is CASSPDDTTNYGYAF. DNA for the CDR3: TGTGCCAGCAGCCCTGATGACACCACTAACTATGGCTACGCCTTC.

This clonotype appeared a few times. The rearrangement uses TRBV4-1 and TRBJ2-7; a possible D gene is TRBD2 (5 bases). Trimming left V 1 base short and J 6 bases short, with 13 bases between. The CDR3 is 14 amino acids. Per germline, CDR1 MGHRA and CDR2 YSYEKL. CDR3 amino acids: CASSQVPSSLEQYF. The CDR3 DNA sequence: TGCGCCAGCAGCCAAGTACCTTCTAGCCTCGAGCAGTACTTC.

The sample holds a few counts of this clonotype. V gene TRBV11-2 combines with J gene TRBJ2-7; 8 positions agree with TRBD2. After removal of 5 bases from V and 4 bases from J, the junction contained 10 bases not matched to a gene. The CDR3 covers 15 residues. CDR1 is SGHAT and CDR2 is FQNNGV in the germline V gene. Here the CDR3 reads CASSHPPREGYEQYF. For the CDR3, the DNA is TGTGCCAGCAGCCATCCCCCTCGGGAGGGGTACGAGCAGTACTTC.

The CDR3 bases are TGCGCCAGCAGCGAACGGACTAGGTTAAATGAGCAGTTCTTC. Protein: CASSERTRLNEQFF. The chain employs TRBV5-1 and TRBJ2-1; 7 bases are shared with TRBD2. Germline CDR1 is SGHRS and CDR2 is YFSETQ. V shed 4 bases, J shed 7 bases, and the junction held 8 bases outside the gene matches. The CDR3 runs 14 residues.

In nucleotides, the CDR3 is TGTGCCACCAGCAGAGATCCTGGACAGGGGGGCACCGGGGAGCTGTTTTTT. Its translation: CATSRDPGQGGTGELFF. The rearrangement joins TRBV15 to TRBJ2-2; 10 nucleotides match TRBD1. Germline CDR1 and CDR2: LNHNV and YYDKDF (reference sequence). V lost 0 bases and J lost 4; bases outside the gene matches: 5. The CDR3 has 17 residues.

This clonotype occurred many times. The chain couples TRBV12-3 or TRBV12-4 to TRBJ2-3; perhaps TRBD2 as D (6 bases). Trimming took off 5 bases at V and 2 bases at J, with 14 bases between the two ends. The CDR3 loop spans 15 amino acids. The DNA for the CDR3 is TGTGCCAGCAGTCGCGGGGCCGTTTCCACAGATACGCAGTATTTT. Residues: CASSRGAVSTDTQYF.

The chain employs TRBV12-3 or TRBV12-4 and TRBJ2-1; 9 bases map to TRBD2. Trimming cost V 5 bases and J 2 bases; bases outside gene matches: 1. The CDR3 consists of 14 residues. CDR3 sequence reads: CASSPSGTYNEQFF. The CDR3, as DNA: TGTGCCAGCAGTCCTAGCGGGACCTACAATGAGCAGTTCTTC.

A few counts support this clonotype. The CDR3 sequence is CASSLIGADTQYF. In DNA form, the CDR3 reads TGTGCCAGCAGTTTAATTGGCGCAGATACGCAGTATTTT. The chain uses TRBV12-3 or TRBV12-4 and TRBJ2-3; D call uncertain. Trimming took 2 bases from V and 4 from J, leaving 7 bases between them. The CDR3 has 13 residues.

The chain recombines TRBV29-1 with TRBJ2-2; unclear D gene. Trimming pared 2 bases from V and 3 bases from J, leaving 4 bases between. This CDR3 spans 12 amino acids. CDR1 and CDR2 (germline): SQVTM, ANQGSEA. CDR3 DNA: TGCAGCGTTGAACAGGACACCGGGGAGCTGTTTTTT. Translation gives CSVEQDTGELFF.

J is TRBJ2-7 and V is TRBV27; D not certain. Trimming removed 6 bases from V and 3 bases from J, with 12 bases in between. CDR1 MNHEY and CDR2 SMNVEV come from the germline V gene (reference sequence). CDR3 length: 13 amino acids. CDR3 protein: CASSWSSGYEQYV. The CDR3, as DNA: TGTGCCAGCAGCTGGAGCTCGGGCTACGAGCAGTACGTC.

This clonotype was seen a handful of times. The chain uses TRBV7-9 and TRBJ2-5, with a tentative D call TRBD1 (7 bases). The CDR3 has 14 amino acids. Germline CDR1 is SEHNR and CDR2 is FQNEAQ (reference sequence). The V end was cut by 6 bases, the J end by 5 bases, with 16 bases between. The CDR3 region is CASSHQGGVETQYF. For the CDR3, the DNA is TGTGCCAGCAGTCACCAGGGGGGTGTCGAGACCCAGTACTTC. Together with reference TRBV7-9 and TRBJ2-5, the CDR3 gives the full variable domain: DTGVSQNPRHKITKRGQNVTFRCDPISEHNRLYWYRQTLGQGPEFLTYFQNEAQLEKSRLLSDRFSAERPKGSFSTLEIQRTEQGDSAMYLCASSHQGGVETQYFGPGTRLLVL.

In its sample, this clonotype was seen once. This chain connects TRBV5-1 to TRBJ1-4; 7 bases map to TRBD1. Germline trimming cut 0 bases from V and 3 bases from J; bases unmatched to any gene: 2. The CDR3 runs 15 residues. Per the germline V gene, CDR1 is SGHRS and CDR2 is YFSETQ. CDR3 coding DNA: TGCGCCAGCAGCTTGGCCGGGACAGCTAATGAAAAACTGTTTTTT. Its protein is CASSLAGTANEKLFF.

The chain combines TRBV6-4 with TRBJ2-1; 7 bases align to TRBD2. This CDR3 contains 12 residues. CDR1 is MRHNA and CDR2 is SNTAGT in the germline V gene. V was clipped by 6 bases and J by 9 bases; unmatched bases: 5. The CDR3, as DNA: TGTGCCAGCAGCGCTAGGGAGGGTGAGCAGTTCTTC. Translation gives CASSAREGEQFF.

This clonotype was observed a few times. This chain joins TRBV29-1 and TRBJ2-1; D unclear. CDR1 is SQVTM, CDR2 ANQGSEA, per germline. This CDR3 spans 11 amino acids. The germline V and J ends were trimmed by 2 bases and 6 bases, with 5 bases remaining between them. The CDR3 spells CSVEQSNEQFF. In DNA, the CDR3 is TGCAGCGTTGAACAGTCCAATGAGCAGTTCTTC.

The table lists this clonotype with a few counts. The chain combines TRBV20-1 with TRBJ1-6, with D perhaps matching TRBD1 (5 bases). The V and J ends lost 6 bases and 0 bases respectively, with 18 bases between them. The V gene's germline CDR1 is DFQATT and CDR2 SNEGSKA (reference sequence). The CDR3 totals 17 residues. CDR3 nucleotide sequence: TGCAGTGCAGGGACTAATTACGAGAGCTCCTATAATTCACCCCTCCACTTT. This codes for CSAGTNYESSYNSPLHF.

The sample holds a few counts of this clonotype. The rearrangement joins TRBV29-1 to TRBJ2-1; TRBD2 matches 15 bases. Germline-derived CDR1 and CDR2 are SQVTM and ANQGSEA. The CDR3 totals 12 residues. J gave up 14 bases and V 6 bases, and 5 bases lay outside the gene matches. CDR3 nucleotides: TGCAGCGTGGGACTAGCGGGAGGCGTGGAGTTCTTC. Amino acids: CSVGLAGGVEFF.

The chain is built from TRBV27 and TRBJ2-5; either TRBD1 or TRBD2 may supply D (5 bases each). V shed 6 bases and J shed 5 bases, with 19 bases lying between them. There are 15 residues in the CDR3. Germline CDR1 MNHEY, CDR2 SMNVEV (reference sequence). CDR3 loop: CASRSRGRSGETQYF. The CDR3 DNA is TGTGCCAGCAGAAGCCGGGGCCGCTCTGGGGAGACCCAGTACTTC.

This clonotype has just a few counts. The chain employs TRBV4-1 and TRBJ2-7; 7 bases agree with TRBD2. Germline V gene data show CDR1 as MGHRA and CDR2 as YSYEKL. CDR3 length: 15 amino acids. Unmatched junction bases numbered 4, after V lost 1 base and J lost 1 base. CDR3 sequence: CASSQVGLPSYEQYV. The DNA for the CDR3 is TGCGCCAGCAGCCAAGTGGGACTACCTTCCTACGAGCAGTACGTC.

This clonotype was observed at least ten times. CDR3 DNA sequence: TGTGCCAGCAATTTTGGGAACCAAGAGACCCAGTACTTC. It codes for CASNFGNQETQYF. V and J are TRBV12-3 or TRBV12-4 and TRBJ2-5; D is unclear. V was pared by 7 bases and J by 0 bases, with 9 bases between. CDR3 length: 13 amino acids.